Each of the 11 T cell receptor beta chains below was sequenced from the same sample in a study of blood T cell repertoires in COVID-19. The table came from immunoSEQ multiplex PCR; TCRdb's copy has only in-frame clones and leaves some out. The repertoire holds 200,000 to 300,000 clones, with roughly four fifths as singletons. The sample comprised peripheral blood. The origin of the receptors is a woman aged 70-85 years with acute or convalescent COVID-19.

The gene calls are TRBV5-1 and TRBJ1-5; 7 bases align to TRBD1. The trim removed 0 bases at V and 0 bases at J, leaving 6 bases unmatched. CDR3 size: 17 residues. Germline CDR1 SGHRS, CDR2 YFSETQ. The CDR3 sequence: CASSLVAGGYSNQPQHF. Written as DNA, the CDR3 is TGCGCCAGCAGCTTGGTAGCAGGGGGGTATAGCAATCAGCCCCAGCATTTT. Complete variable domain (other parts from reference TRBV5-1 and TRBJ1-5): KAGVTQTPRYLIKTRGQQVTLSCSPISGHRSVSWYQQTPGQGLQFLFEYFSETQRNKGNFPGRFSGRQFSNSRSEMNVSTLELGDSALYLCASSLVAGGYSNQPQHFGDGTRLSIL.

V and J are TRBV3-1 (or the pseudogene TRBV3-2) and TRBJ1-5; D might be TRBD1 (5 bases). There are 15 residues in the CDR3. Deletions cut 3 bases from V and 3 bases from J, with 12 bases between. Germline-derived CDR1 and CDR2 are LGHDT and YNNKEL (reference sequence). The CDR3 sequence is CASSQNRQFNQPQHF. The DNA of the CDR3 is TGTGCCAGCAGCCAGAACAGACAGTTCAATCAGCCCCAGCATTTT.

This clone was recorded only once. The same CDR3 is also encoded by other DNA sequences in this sample. This rearrangement joins TRBV18 to TRBJ1-5; TRBD1 matches at 8 bases. CDR1 is KGHSH and CDR2 is LQKENI in the germline V gene. This CDR3 comprises 13 residues. V shed 3 bases and J 7 bases; nucleotides not matched to a gene: 2. The DNA of the CDR3 is TGTGCCAGCTCACCTACAGGGGGGCAGCCCCAGCATTTT. This gives the protein CASSPTGGQPQHF.

The chain is built from TRBV6-5 and TRBJ1-6, with 7 bases aligning to TRBD1. The CDR3 runs 14 residues. Trimming took 10 bases from V and 8 from J; bases not matched to a gene: 11. Looked up from germline, CDR1 is MNHEY and CDR2 is SVGAGI. Here the CDR3 reads CAIPVDRVDSPLHF. CDR3 nucleotide sequence: TGTGCCATCCCCGTAGACAGGGTAGATTCACCCCTCCACTTT.

The rearrangement uses TRBV3-1 (or the pseudogene TRBV3-2) and TRBJ2-3; 9 nucleotides align to TRBD1. The CDR3 has 16 residues. V was pared by 0 bases and J by 4 bases, with 5 bases of the junction left unmatched. In germline, CDR1 is LGHDT, CDR2 YNNKEL (reference sequence). The CDR3 is CASSQERTGVPDTQYF. Written as DNA, the CDR3 is TGTGCCAGCAGCCAAGAGAGGACAGGGGTCCCAGATACGCAGTATTTT.

The chain is built from TRBV6-4 and TRBJ2-2; 7 bases agree with TRBD1. Germline CDR1 reads MRHNA; CDR2 reads SNTAGT. CDR3 length: 16 residues. After removal of 3 bases from V and 0 bases from J, the junction contained 4 bases not matched to a gene. For the CDR3, the DNA is TGTGCCAGCAGTGAATTAGGGGGCCCGAACACCGGGGAGCTGTTTTTT. It translates to CASSELGGPNTGELFF.

This chain connects TRBV7-2 to TRBJ2-2; 8 nucleotides agree with TRBD2. This CDR3 spans 15 amino acids. The trim removed 4 bases at V and 7 bases at J, leaving 8 bases unmatched. The germline V gene encodes CDR1 SGHTA and CDR2 FQGNSA. The CDR3 coding sequence is TGTGCCAGCAGCTCGACTAGGACTAGCCTCGGGGAGCTGTTTTTT. It codes for CASSSTRTSLGELFF.

V and J are TRBV7-2 and TRBJ1-3; a possible D gene is TRBD1 (6 bases). The V gene lost 5 bases and the J gene lost 4 bases, with 15 bases spanning the gap. This CDR3 is 15 amino acids long. The germline CDR1 and CDR2 sequences are SGHTA and FQGNSA. The CDR3 is CASSAVGGRGNTIYF. CDR3 in DNA: TGTGCCAGCAGCGCAGTGGGGGGGCGAGGAAACACCATATATTTT.

The rearrangement uses TRBV5-1 and TRBJ2-3; 8 positions match TRBD1. The V segment lost 4 bases and the J segment 5 bases; nucleotides outside the gene matches: 15. Germline-derived CDR1 and CDR2 are SGHRS and YFSETQ. This CDR3 is 17 amino acids long. The CDR3 region is CASSGSGGASTGDTQYF. As DNA, the CDR3 is TGCGCCAGCAGCGGATCAGGGGGCGCGAGTACTGGAGATACGCAGTATTTT.

This clone was seen only once. This chain links TRBV12-3 or TRBV12-4 with TRBJ1-6; D unclear. The V end was cut by 3 bases, the J end by 7 bases, with 7 bases between. The CDR3 has 13 residues. CDR3 DNA: TGTGCCAGCAGTTTTTCGGTGAATTCACCCCTCCACTTT. Its translation is CASSFSVNSPLHF.

This clone was seen a few times. The J gene is TRBJ1-4, the V gene TRBV9, with D maybe TRBD1 (5 bases). This CDR3 region has 15 residues. The V end was cut by 4 bases, the J end by 7 bases, with 17 bases between. Germline V gene sequence: CDR1 SGDLS, CDR2 YYNGEE. The CDR3 reads CASSPWGEGFEKLFF. The CDR3 DNA reads TGTGCCAGCAGCCCCTGGGGGGAGGGATTTGAAAAACTGTTTTTT.